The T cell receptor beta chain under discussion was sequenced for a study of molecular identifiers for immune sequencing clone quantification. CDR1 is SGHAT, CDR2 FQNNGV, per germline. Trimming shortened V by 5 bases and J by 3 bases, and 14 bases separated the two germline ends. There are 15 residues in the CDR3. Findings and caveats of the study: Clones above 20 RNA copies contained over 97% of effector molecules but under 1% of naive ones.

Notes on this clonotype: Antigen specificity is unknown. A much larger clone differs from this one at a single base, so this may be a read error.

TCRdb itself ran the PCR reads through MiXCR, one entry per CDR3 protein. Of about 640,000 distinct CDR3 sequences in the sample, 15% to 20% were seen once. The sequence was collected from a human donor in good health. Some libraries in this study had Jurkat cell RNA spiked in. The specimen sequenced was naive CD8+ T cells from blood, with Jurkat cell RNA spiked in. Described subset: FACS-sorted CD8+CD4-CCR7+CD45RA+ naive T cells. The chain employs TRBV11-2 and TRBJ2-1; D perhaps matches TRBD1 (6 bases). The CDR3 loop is CASSVRDTLYNEQFF. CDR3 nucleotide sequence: TGTGCCAGCAGCGTTCGGGACACCCTCTACAATGAGCAGTTCTTC.